Listed below are T cell receptor beta chains from one sample, sequenced in a study of blood T cell repertoires in COVID-19. Repertoires were generated with immunoSEQ multiplex PCR, while TCRdb's copy carries only in-frame clones and drops some. The profile covers tens of thousands of clones, with more than 75% appearing a single time and around 21% taken by the ten largest. The sample comprised peripheral blood. All receptors come from a woman aged 60-75 years with acute or convalescent COVID-19. CDR3s include the opening cysteine and the closing phenylalanine or tryptophan. Rows may omit the clone size; those that give it use once, few, many or a size class.

clone_size: once; v_call: TRBV7-2; j_call: TRBJ2-7; cdr3_aa: CASSLGGAVHEQYF
clone_size: NA; v_call: TRBV30; j_call: TRBJ2-5; cdr3_aa: CAWSVQGPRETQYF
clone_size: NA; v_call: TRBV14; j_call: TRBJ2-3; cdr3_aa: CASSQDAEGTQYF
clone_size: NA; v_call: TRBV7-3; j_call: TRBJ1-1; cdr3_aa: CASSSGQGNTEAFF
clone_size: NA; v_call: TRBV3-1/TRBV3-2; j_call: TRBJ1-3; cdr3_aa: CASSPYSSGNTIYF
clone_size: NA; v_call: TRBV9; j_call: TRBJ2-1; cdr3_aa: CASSVVQGIYNGQFF
clone_size: NA; v_call: TRBV7-9; j_call: TRBJ2-2; cdr3_aa: CASLNPGRTGELFF
clone_size: NA; v_call: TRBV7-2; j_call: TRBJ1-2; cdr3_aa: CASSALQGFYGYTF
clone_size: NA; v_call: TRBV5-4; j_call: TRBJ2-1; cdr3_aa: CASSPAGGDSYNEQFF
clone_size: few; v_call: TRBV10-1; j_call: TRBJ2-2; cdr3_aa: CASSDQATGELFF
clone_size: NA; v_call: TRBV6-5; j_call: TRBJ1-6; cdr3_aa: CASTQGQANSPLHF
clone_size: NA; v_call: TRBV5-4; j_call: TRBJ2-7; cdr3_aa: CASSLYTSYEQYF
clone_size: NA; v_call: TRBV5-4; j_call: TRBJ2-2; cdr3_aa: CASSLETGGNTGELFF
clone_size: NA; v_call: TRBV20-1; j_call: TRBJ2-3; cdr3_aa: CSACGRTSFPDTQYF
clone_size: once; v_call: TRBV5-6; j_call: TRBJ1-3; cdr3_aa: CASSLSQSGNTIYF
clone_size: NA; v_call: TRBV7-2; j_call: TRBJ1-4; cdr3_aa: CASSSGQGYEKLFF
clone_size: NA; v_call: TRBV6-5; j_call: TRBJ1-4; cdr3_aa: CASSPTGTNEKLFF
clone_size: few; v_call: TRBV5-1; j_call: TRBJ1-6; cdr3_aa: CASSLARVGYHNSPLHF